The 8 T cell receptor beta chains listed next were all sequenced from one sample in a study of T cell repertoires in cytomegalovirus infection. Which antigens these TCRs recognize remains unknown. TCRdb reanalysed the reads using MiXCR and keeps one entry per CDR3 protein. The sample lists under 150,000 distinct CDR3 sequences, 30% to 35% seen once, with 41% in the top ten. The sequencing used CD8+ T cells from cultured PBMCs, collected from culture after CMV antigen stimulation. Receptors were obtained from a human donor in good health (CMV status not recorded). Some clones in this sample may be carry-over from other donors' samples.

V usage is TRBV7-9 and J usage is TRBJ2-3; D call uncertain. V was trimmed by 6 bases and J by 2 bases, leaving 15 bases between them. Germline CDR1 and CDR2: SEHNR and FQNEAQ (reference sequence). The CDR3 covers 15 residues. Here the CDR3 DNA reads TGTGCCAGCAGGTCGATCCTAGGGTACACAGATACGCAGTATTTT. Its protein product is CASRSILGYTDTQYF.

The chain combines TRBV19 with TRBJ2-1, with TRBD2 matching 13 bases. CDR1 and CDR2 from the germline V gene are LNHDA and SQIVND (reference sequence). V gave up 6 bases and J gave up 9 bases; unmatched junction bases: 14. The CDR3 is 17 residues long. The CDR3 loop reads CASRARVGLAGEREQFF. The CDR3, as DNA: TGTGCCAGTAGGGCTCGTGTCGGACTAGCGGGGGAACGTGAGCAGTTCTTC.

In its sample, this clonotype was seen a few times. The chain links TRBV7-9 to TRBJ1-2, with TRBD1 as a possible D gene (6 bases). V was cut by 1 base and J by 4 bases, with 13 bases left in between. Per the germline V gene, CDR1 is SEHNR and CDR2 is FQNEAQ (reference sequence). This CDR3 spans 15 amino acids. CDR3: CASSLGGGHTYGYTF. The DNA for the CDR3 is TGTGCCAGCAGCTTAGGAGGGGGGCATACCTATGGCTACACCTTC.

The CDR3 reads CASSEGTGASPLHF. The DNA of the CDR3 is TGTGCCAGCAGCGAAGGAACGGGGGCTTCACCCCTCCACTTT. This chain uses TRBV6-8 with TRBJ1-6, with D possibly TRBD1 on 6 matching bases. Looked up from germline, CDR1 is MNHGY and CDR2 is SAAAGT. Trimming removed 6 bases from V and 9 bases from J, with 15 bases in between. The CDR3 contains 14 residues.

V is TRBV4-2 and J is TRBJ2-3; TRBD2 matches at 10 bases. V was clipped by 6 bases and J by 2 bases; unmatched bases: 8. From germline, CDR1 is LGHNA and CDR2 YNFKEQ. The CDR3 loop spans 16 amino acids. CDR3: CASSFRLAGHTDTQYF. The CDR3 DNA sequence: TGTGCCAGCAGTTTCCGACTAGCGGGCCACACAGATACGCAGTATTTT.

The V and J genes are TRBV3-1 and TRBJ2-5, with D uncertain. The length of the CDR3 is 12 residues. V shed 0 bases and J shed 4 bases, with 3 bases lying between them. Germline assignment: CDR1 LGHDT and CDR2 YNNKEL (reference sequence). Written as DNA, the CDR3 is TGTGCCAGCAGCCAAGATCTAGAGACCCAGTACTTC. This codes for CASSQDLETQYF.

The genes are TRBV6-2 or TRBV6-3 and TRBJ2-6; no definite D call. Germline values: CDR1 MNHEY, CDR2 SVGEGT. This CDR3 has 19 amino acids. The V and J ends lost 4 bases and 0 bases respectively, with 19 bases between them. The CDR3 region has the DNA TGTGCCAGCAGTTTCCACAGTTTGGGCGGAGACTCTGGGGCCAACGTCCTGACTTTC. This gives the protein CASSFHSLGGDSGANVLTF.

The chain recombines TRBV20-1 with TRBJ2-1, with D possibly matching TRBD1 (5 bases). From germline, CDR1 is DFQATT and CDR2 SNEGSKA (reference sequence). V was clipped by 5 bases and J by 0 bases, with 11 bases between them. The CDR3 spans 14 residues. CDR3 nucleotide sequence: TGCAGTGCTCGTGACAGATACTCCTACAATGAGCAGTTCTTC. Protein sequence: CSARDRYSYNEQFF.